This entry features one TCR beta chain sequence. This sample is part of a study of blood T cell repertoires in COVID-19. Study-level information: The cDNA or gDNA used as material had been derived from T cells, B-cell-depleted T cells, or PBMCs.

Per the germline V gene, CDR1 is MNHEY and CDR2 is SVGAGI. The CDR3 length is 15 residues. The junction had 9 bases not matched to a gene; V was cut back by 5 bases and J by 2 bases. Here immunoSEQ multiplex PCR was the method, and the copy in TCRdb shows in-frame clones only, minus some. The data contain over 250,000 clones, 70% to 80% of them seen just once; the ten biggest clones take up 2.5% to 4%. Material: peripheral blood. V usage is TRBV6-5 and J usage is TRBJ2-7; 7 bases fit TRBD2. This clonotype was sampled from a woman of 80 years or more with acute or convalescent COVID-19. CDR3 coding DNA: TGTGCCAGCAGTCGTTCTTTAGCGGGCCCCTACGAGCAGTACTTC. It encodes CASSRSLAGPYEQYF.